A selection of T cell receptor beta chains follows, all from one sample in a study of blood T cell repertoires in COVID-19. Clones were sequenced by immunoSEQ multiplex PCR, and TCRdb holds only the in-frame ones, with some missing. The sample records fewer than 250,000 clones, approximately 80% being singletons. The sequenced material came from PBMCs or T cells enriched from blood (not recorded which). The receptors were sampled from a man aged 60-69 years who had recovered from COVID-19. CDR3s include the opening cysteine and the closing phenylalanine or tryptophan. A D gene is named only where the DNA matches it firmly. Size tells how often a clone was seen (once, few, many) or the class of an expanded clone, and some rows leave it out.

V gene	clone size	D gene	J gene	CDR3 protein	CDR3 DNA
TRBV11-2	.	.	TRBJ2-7	CASSPRARTGGDEQYF	TGTGCCAGCAGCCCAAGGGCGCGCACAGGTGGCGACGAGCAGTACTTC
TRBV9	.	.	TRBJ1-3	CASSIQGSGNTIYF	TGTGCCAGCAGCATTCAGGGTTCTGGAAACACCATATATTTT
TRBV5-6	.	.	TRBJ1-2	CASSATGYTTYGYTF	TGTGCCAGCAGCGCAACAGGGTACACCACCTATGGCTACACCTTC
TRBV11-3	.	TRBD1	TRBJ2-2	CASSPQGQGVSGELFF	TGTGCCAGCAGCCCCCAAGGACAGGGGGTGTCCGGGGAGCTGTTTTTT
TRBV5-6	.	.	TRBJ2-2	CASSFTARGWNTGELFF	TGTGCCAGCAGCTTCACTGCCCGGGGGTGGAACACCGGGGAGCTGTTTTTT
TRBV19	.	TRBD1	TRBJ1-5	CASSQTGANQPQHF	TGTGCCAGTAGTCAGACAGGGGCCAATCAGCCCCAGCATTTT
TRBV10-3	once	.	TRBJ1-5	CAISVGAEGPQHF	TGTGCCATCAGTGTCGGGGCGGAGGGACCCCAGCATTTT
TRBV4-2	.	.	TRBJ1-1	CASSQSTGMNTEAFF	TGTGCCAGCAGCCAGAGTACAGGGATGAACACTGAAGCTTTCTTT
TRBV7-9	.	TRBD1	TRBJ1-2	CASSFGDRGSYTF	TGTGCCAGCAGCTTTGGGGACAGGGGTAGCTACACCTTC
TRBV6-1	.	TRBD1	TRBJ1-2	CASSVISTGDSYGYTF	TGTGCCAGCAGTGTCATTTCGACAGGGGACTCCTATGGCTACACCTTC
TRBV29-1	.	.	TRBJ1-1	CSGGGQHTEAFF	TGCAGCGGTGGTGGACAGCACACTGAAGCTTTCTTT
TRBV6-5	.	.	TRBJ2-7	CASSPDGGSYEQYF	TGTGCCAGCAGCCCCGACGGAGGGTCCTACGAGCAGTACTTC